This T cell receptor beta chain was sequenced for a study of identical twins. Points from the study as a whole: Researchers reported excess low generation probability among twin-shared out-of-frame alpha sequences.

This clonotype turned up a few times. What it binds is not known. TCRdb redid the calling of the 5' RACE reads with MiXCR, one entry per CDR3 protein. Of about 570,000 distinct CDR3 sequences in the sample, around a tenth are singletons; the top ten hold approximately 3%. Deletions cut 0 bases from V and 1 base from J, with 4 bases between. Germline CDR1 SEHNR, CDR2 FQNEAQ (reference sequence). The length of the CDR3 is 14 residues. All donors were healthy Caucasians. These data also featured in a second study, about yellow fever vaccine responses in identical twins. That report adds: A vaccine T cell response that seemed partly convergent and partly personalized was reported in twins.

Sequencing was carried out using PBMCs. The clonotype originates from a woman under 30 in good health. The chain is built from TRBV7-9 and TRBJ1-5; no firm D call. The CDR3 loop reads CASSLARSNQPQHF. CDR3 coding DNA: TGTGCCAGCAGCTTAGCCAGAAGCAATCAGCCCCAGCATTTT.